This TCR beta chain was found in a study of blood T cell repertoires in COVID-19. Trimming took 4 bases from V and 4 from J; bases not matched to a gene: 7. Looked up from germline, CDR1 is SGHDT and CDR2 is YYEEEE. The CDR3 contains 14 residues. Data came from immunoSEQ multiplex PCR; TCRdb stores just in-frame clones and leaves some out. The sample records 250,000 to 300,000 clones, just over 90% being singletons. The chain links TRBV5-6 to TRBJ1-2, with 7 bases that match TRBD1. The sample comprised peripheral blood. The clonotype originates from a woman aged 25-40 years with COVID-19, enrolled during active disease. The CDR3 region is CASSPGDRAYGYTF. Here the CDR3 DNA reads TGTGCCAGCAGCCCCGGAGACAGGGCCTATGGCTACACCTTC.